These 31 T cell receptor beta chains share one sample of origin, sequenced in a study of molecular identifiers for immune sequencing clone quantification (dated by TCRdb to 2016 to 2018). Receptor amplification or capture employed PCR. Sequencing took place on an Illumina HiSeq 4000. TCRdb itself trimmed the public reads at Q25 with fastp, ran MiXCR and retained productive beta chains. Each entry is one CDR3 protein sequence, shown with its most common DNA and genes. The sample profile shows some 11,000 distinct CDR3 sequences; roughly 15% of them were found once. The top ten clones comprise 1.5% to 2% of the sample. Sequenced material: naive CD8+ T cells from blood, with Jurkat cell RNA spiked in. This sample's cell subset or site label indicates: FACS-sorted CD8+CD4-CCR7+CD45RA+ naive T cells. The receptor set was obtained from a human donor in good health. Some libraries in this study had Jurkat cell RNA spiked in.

The DNA for the CDR3 is TGTGCCAGCGGTTCTCCCCCCAAACCAGCGGGAGTGGATGAGCAGTTCTTC. Residues: CASGSPPKPAGVDEQFF. J is TRBJ2-1 and V is TRBV28; TRBD2 agrees at 8 bases. This CDR3 region has 17 residues. V gave up 8 bases and J gave up 8 bases; unmatched junction bases: 20. Germline CDR1 reads MDHEN; CDR2 reads SYDVKM.

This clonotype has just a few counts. The CDR3 is CASSTNRGQAYGYTF. The CDR3 nucleotides read TGTGCCAGCAGTACGAACAGGGGGCAAGCCTATGGCTACACCTTC. The J gene is TRBJ1-2, the V gene TRBV6-2 or TRBV6-3; 9 nucleotides line up with TRBD1. J was trimmed by 4 bases and V by 5 bases; bases with no gene match: 8. The CDR3 contains 15 residues. From germline, CDR1 is MNHEY and CDR2 SVGEGT.

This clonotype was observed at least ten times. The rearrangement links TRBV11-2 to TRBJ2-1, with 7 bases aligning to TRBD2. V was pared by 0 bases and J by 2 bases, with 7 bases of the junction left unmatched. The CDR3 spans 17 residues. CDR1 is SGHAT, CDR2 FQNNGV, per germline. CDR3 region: CASSLDVGLETYNEQFF. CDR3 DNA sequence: TGTGCCAGCAGCTTAGATGTTGGACTAGAAACCTACAATGAGCAGTTCTTC.

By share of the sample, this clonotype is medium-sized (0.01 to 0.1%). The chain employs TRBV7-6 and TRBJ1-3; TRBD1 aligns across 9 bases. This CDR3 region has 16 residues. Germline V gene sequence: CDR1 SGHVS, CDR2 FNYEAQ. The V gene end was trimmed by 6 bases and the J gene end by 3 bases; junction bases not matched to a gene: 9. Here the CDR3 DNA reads TGTGCCAGCAGTCTGCTTGGGACAGGGCATGGAAACACCATATATTTT. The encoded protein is CASSLLGTGHGNTIYF. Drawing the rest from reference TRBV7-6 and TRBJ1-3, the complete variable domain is GAGVSQSPRYKVTKRGQDVALRCDPISGHVSLYWYRQALGQGPEFLTYFNYEAQQDKSGLPNDRFSAERPEGSISTLTIQRTEQRDSAMYRCASSLLGTGHGNTIYFGEGSWLTVV.

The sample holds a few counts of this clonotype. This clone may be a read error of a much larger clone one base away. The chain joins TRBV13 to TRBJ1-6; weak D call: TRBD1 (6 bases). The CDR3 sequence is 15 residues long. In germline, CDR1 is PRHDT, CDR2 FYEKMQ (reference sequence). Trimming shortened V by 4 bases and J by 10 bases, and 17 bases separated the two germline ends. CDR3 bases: TGTGCCAGCAGCTCCGGGGGGCCGTTAAAATCACCCCTCCACTTT. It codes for CASSSGGPLKSPLHF.

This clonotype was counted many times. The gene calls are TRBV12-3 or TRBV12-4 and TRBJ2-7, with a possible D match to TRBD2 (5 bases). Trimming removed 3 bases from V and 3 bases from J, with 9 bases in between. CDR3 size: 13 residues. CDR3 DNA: TGTGCCAGCAGTTTCACTAGGATCTACGAGCAGTACTTC. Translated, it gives CASSFTRIYEQYF.

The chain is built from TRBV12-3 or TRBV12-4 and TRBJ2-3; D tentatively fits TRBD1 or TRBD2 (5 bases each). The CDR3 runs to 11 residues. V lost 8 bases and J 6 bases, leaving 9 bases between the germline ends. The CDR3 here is CASGWGDTQYF. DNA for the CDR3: TGTGCCAGCGGGTGGGGGGATACGCAGTATTTT.

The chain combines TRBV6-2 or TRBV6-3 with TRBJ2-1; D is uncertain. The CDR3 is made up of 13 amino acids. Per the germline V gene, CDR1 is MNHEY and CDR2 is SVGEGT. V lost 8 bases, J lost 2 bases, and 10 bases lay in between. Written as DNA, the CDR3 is TGTGCCAGCTCTAAGGGTGCCTACAATGAGCAGTTCTTC. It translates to CASSKGAYNEQFF.

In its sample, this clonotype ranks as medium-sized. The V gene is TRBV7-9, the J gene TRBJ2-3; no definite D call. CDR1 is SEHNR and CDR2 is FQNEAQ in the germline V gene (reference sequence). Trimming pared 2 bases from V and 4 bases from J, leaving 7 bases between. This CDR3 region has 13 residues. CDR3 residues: CASSLYVADTQYF. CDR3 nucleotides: TGTGCCAGCAGCTTATACGTTGCAGATACGCAGTATTTT. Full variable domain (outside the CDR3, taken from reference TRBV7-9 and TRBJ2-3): DTGVSQNPRHKITKRGQNVTFRCDPISEHNRLYWYRQTLGQGPEFLTYFQNEAQLEKSRLLSDRFSAERPKGSFSTLEIQRTEQGDSAMYLCASSLYVADTQYFGPGTRLTVL.

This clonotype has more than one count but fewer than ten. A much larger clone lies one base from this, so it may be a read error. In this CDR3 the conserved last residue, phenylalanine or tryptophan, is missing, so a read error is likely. DNA for the CDR3: TGCGCCAGCAGCCAGTCTAGCGGAGACTACGAGCAGTACTTA. It is translated as CASSQSSGDYEQYL. The V and J genes are TRBV4-1 and TRBJ2-7; TRBD2 matches at 7 bases. Germline-derived CDR1 and CDR2 are MGHRA and YSYEKL. The trim removed 3 bases at V and 3 bases at J, leaving 5 bases unmatched. The CDR3 sequence is 14 residues long.

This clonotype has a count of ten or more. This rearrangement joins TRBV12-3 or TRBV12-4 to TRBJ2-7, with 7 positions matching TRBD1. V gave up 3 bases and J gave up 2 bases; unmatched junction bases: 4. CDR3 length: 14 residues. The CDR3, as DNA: TGTGCCAGCAGTTTCGACAGGGATCCCTACGAGCAGTACTTC. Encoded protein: CASSFDRDPYEQYF.

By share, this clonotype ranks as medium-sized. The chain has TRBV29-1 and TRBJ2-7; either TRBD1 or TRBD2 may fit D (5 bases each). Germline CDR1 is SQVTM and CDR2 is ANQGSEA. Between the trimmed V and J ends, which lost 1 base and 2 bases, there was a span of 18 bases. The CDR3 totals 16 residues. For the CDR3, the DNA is TGCAGCGTTGAAGCTCGCCGGGGCCCGAATCCCTACGAGCAGTACTTC. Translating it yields CSVEARRGPNPYEQYF.

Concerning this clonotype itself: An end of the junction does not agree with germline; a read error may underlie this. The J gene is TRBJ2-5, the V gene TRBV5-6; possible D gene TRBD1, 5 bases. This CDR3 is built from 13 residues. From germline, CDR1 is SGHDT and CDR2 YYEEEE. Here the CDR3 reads CAGSSTAQETQYF. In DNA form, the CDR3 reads TGTGCCGGCAGCTCGACAGCCCAAGAAACCCAGTACTTC. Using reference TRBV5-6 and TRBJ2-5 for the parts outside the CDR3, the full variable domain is DAGVTQSPTHLIKTRGQQVTLRCSPKSGHDTVSWYQQALGQGPQFIFQYYEEEERQRGNFPDRFSGHQFPNYSSELNVNALLLGDSALYLCAGSSTAQETQYFGPGTRLLVL.

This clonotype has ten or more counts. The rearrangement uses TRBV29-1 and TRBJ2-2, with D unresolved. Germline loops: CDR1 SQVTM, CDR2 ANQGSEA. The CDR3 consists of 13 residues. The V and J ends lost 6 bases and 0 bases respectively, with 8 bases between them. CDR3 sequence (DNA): TGCAGCGTAAGGACGGCGAACACCGGGGAGCTGTTTTTT. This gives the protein CSVRTANTGELFF.

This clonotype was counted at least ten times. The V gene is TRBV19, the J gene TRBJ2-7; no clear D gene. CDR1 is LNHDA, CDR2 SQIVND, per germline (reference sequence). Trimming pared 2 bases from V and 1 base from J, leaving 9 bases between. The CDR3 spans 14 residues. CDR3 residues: CASSIRFASYEQYF. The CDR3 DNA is TGTGCCAGTAGTATAAGATTCGCATCCTACGAGCAGTACTTC. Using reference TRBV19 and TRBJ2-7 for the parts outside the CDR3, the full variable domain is DGGITQSPKYLFRKEGQNVTLSCEQNLNHDAMYWYRQDPGQGLRLIYYSQIVNDFQKGDIAEGYSVSREKKESFPLTVTSAQKNPTAFYLCASSIRFASYEQYFGPGTRLTVT.

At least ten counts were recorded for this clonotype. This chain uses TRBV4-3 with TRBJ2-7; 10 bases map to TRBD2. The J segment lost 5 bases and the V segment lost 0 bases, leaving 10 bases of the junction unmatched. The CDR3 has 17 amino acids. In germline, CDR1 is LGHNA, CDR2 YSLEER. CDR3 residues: CASSQDGLAGENDEQYF. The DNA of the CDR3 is TGCGCCAGCAGCCAAGATGGGCTAGCGGGAGAGAACGACGAGCAGTACTTC.

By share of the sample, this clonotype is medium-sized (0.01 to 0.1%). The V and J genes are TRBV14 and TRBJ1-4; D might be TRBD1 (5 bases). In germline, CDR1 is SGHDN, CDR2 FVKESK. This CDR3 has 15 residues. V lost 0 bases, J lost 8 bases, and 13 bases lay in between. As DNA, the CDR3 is TGTGCCAGCAGCCAAGAACGGGGGAGTGGAGAAAAACTGTTTTTT. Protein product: CASSQERGSGEKLFF.

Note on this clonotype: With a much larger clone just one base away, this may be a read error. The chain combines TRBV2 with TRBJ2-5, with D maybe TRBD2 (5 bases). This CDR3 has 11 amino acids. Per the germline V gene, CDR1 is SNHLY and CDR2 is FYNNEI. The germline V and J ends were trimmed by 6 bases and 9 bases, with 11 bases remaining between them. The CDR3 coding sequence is TGTGCCAGCAGCGGGGATGTTTCCCAGTACTTC. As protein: CASSGDVSQYF. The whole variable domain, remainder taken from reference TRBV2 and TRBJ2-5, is EPEVTQTPSHQVTQMGQEVILRCVPISNHLYFYWYRQILGQKVEFLVSFYNNEISEKSEIFDDQFSVERPDGSNFTLKIRSTKLEDSAMYFCASSGDVSQYFGPGTRLLVL.

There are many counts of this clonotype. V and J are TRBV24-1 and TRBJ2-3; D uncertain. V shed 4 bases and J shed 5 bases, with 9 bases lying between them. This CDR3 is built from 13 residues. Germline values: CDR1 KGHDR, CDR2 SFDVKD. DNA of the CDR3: TGTGCCACCAGTGACCCCCTCGGAGATACGCAGTATTTT. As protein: CATSDPLGDTQYF.

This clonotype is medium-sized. The CDR3 DNA sequence: TGTGCCAGCAGCGTACCCTGGGGGCGCCACGAGCAGTACTTC. Its protein product is CASSVPWGRHEQYF. This chain links TRBV7-9 with TRBJ2-7; D is possibly TRBD1 (6 bases). Between the trimmed V and J ends, which lost 5 bases and 5 bases, there was a span of 16 bases. Germline V gene lookup returns CDR1 SEHNR and CDR2 FQNEAQ (reference sequence). The CDR3 totals 14 residues.

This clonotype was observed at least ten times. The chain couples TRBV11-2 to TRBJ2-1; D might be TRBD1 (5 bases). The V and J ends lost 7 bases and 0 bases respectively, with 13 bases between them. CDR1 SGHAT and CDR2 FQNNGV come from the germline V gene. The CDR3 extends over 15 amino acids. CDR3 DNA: TGTGCCAGCATGGGCAGACAGAGCTCCTACAATGAGCAGTTCTTC. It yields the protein CASMGRQSSYNEQFF.

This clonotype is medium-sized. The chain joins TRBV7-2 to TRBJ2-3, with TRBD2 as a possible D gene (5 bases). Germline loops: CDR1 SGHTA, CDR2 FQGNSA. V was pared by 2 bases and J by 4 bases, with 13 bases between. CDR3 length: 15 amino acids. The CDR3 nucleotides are TGTGCCAGCAGCTTATGGGTCAGGACTTCAGATACGCAGTATTTT. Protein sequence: CASSLWVRTSDTQYF. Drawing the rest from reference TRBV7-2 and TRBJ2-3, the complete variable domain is GAGVSQSPSNKVTEKGKDVELRCDPISGHTALYWYRQSLGQGLEFLIYFQGNSAPDKSGLPSDRFSAERTGGSVSTLTIQRTQQEDSAVYLCASSLWVRTSDTQYFGPGTRLTVL.

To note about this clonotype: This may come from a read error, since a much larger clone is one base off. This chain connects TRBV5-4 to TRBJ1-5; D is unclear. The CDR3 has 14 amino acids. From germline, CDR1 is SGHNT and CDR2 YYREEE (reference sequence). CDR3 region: CAGSPDVSNQPQHF. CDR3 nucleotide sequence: TGTGCCGGCAGCCCGGACGTTAGCAATCAGCCCCAGCATTTT. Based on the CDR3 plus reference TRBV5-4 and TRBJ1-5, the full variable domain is ETGVTQSPTHLIKTRGQQVTLRCSSQSGHNTVSWYQQALGQGPQFIFQYYREEENGRGNFPPRFSGLQFPNYSSELNVNALELDDSALYLCAGSPDVSNQPQHFGDGTRLSIL.

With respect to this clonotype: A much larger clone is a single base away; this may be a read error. In DNA, the CDR3 is TGTGCCAGCAGCTCACAATTGGGCACAGATACGCAGTATTTT. Encoded protein: CASSSQLGTDTQYF. This chain uses TRBV11-1 with TRBJ2-3; D call uncertain. In germline, CDR1 is SGHAT, CDR2 FQDESV (reference sequence). Between the trimmed V and J ends, which lost 4 bases and 1 base, there was a span of 9 bases. CDR3 length: 14 amino acids.

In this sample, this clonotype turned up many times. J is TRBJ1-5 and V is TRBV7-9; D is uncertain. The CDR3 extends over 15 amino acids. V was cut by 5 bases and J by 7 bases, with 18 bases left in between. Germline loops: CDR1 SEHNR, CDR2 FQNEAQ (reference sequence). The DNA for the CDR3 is TGTGCCAGCAGCCCTAGGGAGGGTTGGGTCCAGCCCCAGCATTTT. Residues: CASSPREGWVQPQHF.

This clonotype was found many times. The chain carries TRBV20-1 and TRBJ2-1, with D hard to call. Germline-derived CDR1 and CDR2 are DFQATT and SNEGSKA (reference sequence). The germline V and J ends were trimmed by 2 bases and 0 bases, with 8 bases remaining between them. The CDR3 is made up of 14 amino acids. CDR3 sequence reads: CSARSFDSYNEQFF. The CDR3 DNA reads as TGCAGTGCTAGATCTTTCGACTCCTACAATGAGCAGTTCTTC.

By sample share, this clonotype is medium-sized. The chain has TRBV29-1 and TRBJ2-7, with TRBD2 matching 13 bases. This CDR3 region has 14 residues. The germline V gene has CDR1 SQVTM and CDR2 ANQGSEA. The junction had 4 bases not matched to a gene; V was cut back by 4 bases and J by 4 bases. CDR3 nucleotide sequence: TGCAGCGTTGTTGGACTAGCGGGAGTGTACGAGCAGTACTTC. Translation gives CSVVGLAGVYEQYF.

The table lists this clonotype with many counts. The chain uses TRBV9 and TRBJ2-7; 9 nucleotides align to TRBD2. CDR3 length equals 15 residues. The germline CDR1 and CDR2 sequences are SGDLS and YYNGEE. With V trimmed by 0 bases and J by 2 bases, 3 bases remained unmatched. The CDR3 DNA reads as TGTGCCAGCAGCGTAGGGGCTAGCGGGACCTACGAGCAGTACTTC. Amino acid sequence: CASSVGASGTYEQYF.

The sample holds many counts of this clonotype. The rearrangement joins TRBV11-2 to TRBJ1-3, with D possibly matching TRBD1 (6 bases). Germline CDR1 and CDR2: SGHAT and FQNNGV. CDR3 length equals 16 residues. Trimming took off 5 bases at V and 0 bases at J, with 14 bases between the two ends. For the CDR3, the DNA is TGTGCCAGCAGCCCCCCGGTAGGGGGCTCTGGAAACACCATATATTTT. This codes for CASSPPVGGSGNTIYF.

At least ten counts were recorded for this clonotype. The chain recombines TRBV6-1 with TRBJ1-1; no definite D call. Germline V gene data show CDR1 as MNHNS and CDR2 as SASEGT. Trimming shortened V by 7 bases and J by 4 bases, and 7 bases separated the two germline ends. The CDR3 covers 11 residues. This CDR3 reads CASTMGTEAFF. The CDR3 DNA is TGTGCCAGCACCATGGGCACTGAAGCTTTCTTT.

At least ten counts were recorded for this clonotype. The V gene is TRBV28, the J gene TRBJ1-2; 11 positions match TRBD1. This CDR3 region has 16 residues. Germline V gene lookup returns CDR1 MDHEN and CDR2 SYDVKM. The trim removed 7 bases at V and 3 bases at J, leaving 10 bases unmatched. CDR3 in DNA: TGTGCCAGCACCCCCCGGACAGGGGGCGCCTACTATGGCTACACCTTC. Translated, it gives CASTPRTGGAYYGYTF.